This entry lists 20 T cell receptor beta chains sequenced from one sample in a study of blood T cell repertoires in COVID-19. Profiled with immunoSEQ multiplex PCR; TCRdb holds only in-frame clones, not every one. The sample consists of hundreds of thousands of clones, about 86% of them appearing once. The material sequenced was PBMCs or T cells enriched from blood (not recorded which). The receptors were sampled from a woman between 50 and 59 years old in a cohort exposed to, infected with or recovered from COVID-19 (not recorded which).

The chain uses TRBV30 and TRBJ1-6; D not certain. CDR3 size: 15 residues. Trimming left V 0 bases short and J 1 base short, with 7 bases between. CDR1 is GTSNPN and CDR2 is SVGIG in the germline V gene (reference sequence). As DNA, the CDR3 is TGTGCCTGGAGTGTCCAGGCATCCTATAATTCACCCCTCCACTTT. Amino acid sequence: CAWSVQASYNSPLHF.

The chain links TRBV9 to TRBJ1-1, with 8 bases matching TRBD1. V shed 4 bases, J shed 11 bases, and the junction held 13 bases outside the gene matches. CDR1 and CDR2 (germline): SGDLS, YYNGEE. The CDR3 runs 14 residues. DNA of the CDR3: TGTGCCAGCAGCCCACAGGTAGGGCACAGGGGGGCTTTCTTT. Protein sequence: CASSPQVGHRGAFF.

CDR3 amino acids: CSVEEGQGGQPQHF. For the CDR3, the DNA is TGCAGCGTTGAAGAAGGGCAGGGTGGGCAGCCCCAGCATTTT. This chain links TRBV29-1 with TRBJ1-5, with D tentatively TRBD1 (5 bases). Germline-derived CDR1 and CDR2 are SQVTM and ANQGSEA. Trimming took 0 bases from V and 7 from J, leaving 13 bases between them. This CDR3 contains 14 residues.

This clone has just a few counts. V usage is TRBV6-5 and J usage is TRBJ2-7, with 8 bases lining up with TRBD1. Germline V gene sequence: CDR1 MNHEY, CDR2 SVGAGI. V lost 6 bases and J lost 0; bases outside the gene matches: 4. The CDR3 runs 14 residues. The CDR3 sequence: CASRPGQASYEQYF. CDR3 DNA sequence: TGTGCCAGCAGGCCGGGACAGGCCTCCTACGAGCAGTACTTC.

The V gene is TRBV6-2 or TRBV6-3, the J gene TRBJ2-2; no reliable D call. Germline loops: CDR1 MNHEY, CDR2 SVGEGT. V lost 6 bases and J 1 base, leaving 9 bases between the germline ends. This CDR3 spans 14 amino acids. The CDR3 nucleotides are TGTGCCAGCAGCCAATCCCAGAACACCGGGGAGCTGTTTTTT. Translating gives CASSQSQNTGELFF.

This clone was counted once. The J gene is TRBJ1-4, the V gene TRBV5-6; D is perhaps TRBD1 (6 bases). With 4 bases removed from V and 0 bases from J, the gap between germline ends came to 13 bases. The CDR3 is made up of 16 amino acids. The V gene's germline CDR1 is SGHDT and CDR2 YYEEEE. The CDR3: CASSVVGAATNEKLFF. CDR3 in DNA: TGTGCCAGCAGCGTTGTGGGGGCGGCAACTAATGAAAAACTGTTTTTT.

The chain joins TRBV18 to TRBJ2-1, with 8 nucleotides matching TRBD1. Trimming removed 2 bases from V and 4 bases from J; junction bases left unmatched: 7. In germline, CDR1 is KGHSH, CDR2 LQKENI. The length of the CDR3 is 16 residues. CDR3 amino acids: CASSPAPGGIYNEQFF. The CDR3 region has the DNA TGTGCCAGCTCACCAGCGCCAGGGGGCATATACAATGAGCAGTTCTTC.

The gene calls are TRBV7-6 and TRBJ2-2, with unresolved D. With 5 bases removed from V and 6 bases from J, the gap between germline ends came to 19 bases. The germline V gene encodes CDR1 SGHVS and CDR2 FNYEAQ. CDR3 length: 16 amino acids. This CDR3 is CASSPIPLSYPGELFF. For the CDR3, the DNA is TGTGCCAGCAGCCCAATCCCTCTCAGTTACCCCGGGGAGCTGTTTTTT.

J is TRBJ1-6 and V is TRBV5-5; TRBD1 agrees at 8 bases. The CDR3 is 15 amino acids. J was trimmed by 8 bases and V by 5 bases; bases with no gene match: 9. Looked up from germline, CDR1 is SGHKS and CDR2 is YYEKEE (reference sequence). The chain's CDR3 is CASSMRTGSYSPLHF. CDR3 coding DNA: TGTGCCAGCAGTATGCGGACAGGGAGTTATTCACCCCTCCACTTT.

The chain links TRBV10-3 to TRBJ2-3; D is perhaps TRBD2 (6 bases). CDR1 is ENHRY, CDR2 SYGVKD, per germline. The V end was cut by 0 bases, the J end by 1 base, with 11 bases between. The CDR3 consists of 16 residues. Here the CDR3 reads CAISESGGVGTDTQYF. CDR3 sequence (DNA): TGTGCCATCAGTGAGTCGGGCGGGGTCGGCACAGATACGCAGTATTTT.

The rearrangement joins TRBV7-8 to TRBJ1-5; tentatively, D is TRBD1 (6 bases). CDR1 is SGHVS, CDR2 FQNEAQ, per germline. CDR3 length equals 15 residues. The V end lost 6 bases, the J end lost 0 bases, and 12 bases lay between the germline ends. In nucleotides, the CDR3 is TGTGCCAGCAGTCTAGGGGGATATAGCAATCAGCCCCAGCATTTT. This gives the protein CASSLGGYSNQPQHF.

Note on this clone: One junction end disagrees with the germline gene, perhaps due to a read error. The sample has other DNA sequences that encode this CDR3 too. CDR3 sequence reads: CASSDGPWGADGYTF. CDR3 sequence (DNA): TGTGCTAGCAGTGACGGGCCGTGGGGCGCCGATGGCTACACCTTC. This chain links TRBV25-1 with TRBJ1-2; perhaps TRBD1 as D (5 bases). CDR1 is MGHDK and CDR2 is SYGVNS in the germline V gene. CDR3 length: 15 residues.

The chain uses TRBV29-1 and TRBJ2-3; no reliable D call. The ends were cut back, 1 base at V and 5 bases at J, with 7 bases in the middle. The germline V gene has CDR1 SQVTM and CDR2 ANQGSEA. The CDR3 runs 12 residues. DNA for the CDR3: TGCAGCGTTGAAGGCAGAAGAGATACGCAGTATTTT. It codes for CSVEGRRDTQYF.

This clone was detected once. The V call is TRBV25-1, the J call TRBJ1-4; 8 bases line up with TRBD1. This CDR3 is 14 amino acids long. CDR1 is MGHDK, CDR2 SYGVNS, per germline. V was pared by 5 bases and J by 10 bases, with 9 bases of the junction left unmatched. The CDR3 region is CASSPGQGLGKLFF. CDR3 sequence (DNA): TGTGCCAGCAGTCCAGGACAGGGCTTAGGAAAACTGTTTTTT. Supplemented by reference TRBV25-1 and TRBJ1-4, the full variable domain reads EADIYQTPRYLVIGTGKKITLECSQTMGHDKMYWYQQDPGMELHLIHYSYGVNSTEKGDLSSESTVSRIRTEHFPLTLESARPSHTSQYLCASSPGQGLGKLFFGSGTQLSVL.

The chain carries TRBV28 and TRBJ1-2; D is unclear. This CDR3 comprises 12 residues. Trimming pared 4 bases from V and 3 bases from J, leaving 6 bases between. Germline CDR1 MDHEN, CDR2 SYDVKM. The DNA of the CDR3 is TGTGCCAGCAGTTACAGAGACTATGGCTACACCTTC. Its protein is CASSYRDYGYTF.

V is TRBV5-1 and J is TRBJ2-7; 8 bases agree with TRBD1. The germline V gene has CDR1 SGHRS and CDR2 YFSETQ. V shed 4 bases, J shed 5 bases, and the junction held 11 bases outside the gene matches. The CDR3 covers 15 residues. The chain's CDR3 is CASSRSQGTGHEQYF. In DNA form, the CDR3 reads TGCGCCAGCAGCCGGTCCCAGGGGACAGGTCACGAGCAGTACTTC.

The CDR3: CASSIRDRYGNTIYF. DNA of the CDR3: TGTGCCAGTAGTATCCGGGACAGATACGGAAACACCATATATTTT. The rearrangement uses TRBV19 and TRBJ1-3; 7 nucleotides line up with TRBD1. V shed 3 bases, J shed 4 bases, and the junction held 6 bases outside the gene matches. The CDR3 is made up of 15 amino acids. Germline lookup yields CDR1 LNHDA and CDR2 SQIVND (reference sequence).

The V and J genes are TRBV7-6 and TRBJ1-1; tentative D call: TRBD1 (6 bases). V lost 5 bases and J lost 3, with 16 bases in between. The germline V gene encodes CDR1 SGHVS and CDR2 FNYEAQ. The length of the CDR3 is 15 residues. The CDR3 sequence is CASSIVQGSHTEAFF. The CDR3 DNA sequence: TGTGCCAGCAGCATCGTACAGGGTTCCCACACTGAAGCTTTCTTT.

The chain has TRBV5-5 and TRBJ2-7; D remains ambiguous. CDR3 length: 14 amino acids. In germline, CDR1 is SGHKS, CDR2 YYEKEE (reference sequence). V lost 1 base, J lost 3 bases, and 11 bases lay in between. CDR3 region: CASSLSPGSYEQYF. The CDR3 DNA reads TGTGCCAGCAGCTTGTCACCAGGCAGCTACGAGCAGTACTTC.

The chain recombines TRBV28 with TRBJ2-7; 8 bases fit TRBD2. The germline gives CDR1 MDHEN, CDR2 SYDVKM. The junction had 7 bases not matched to a gene; V was cut back by 6 bases and J by 0 bases. The CDR3 has 15 amino acids. The CDR3 DNA reads TGTGCCAGCAGGCTCGGGGGGGGTCTCTCCTACGAGCAGTACTTC. Its protein product is CASRLGGGLSYEQYF. The complete variable domain, with remaining parts taken from reference TRBV28 and TRBJ2-7, reads DVKVTQSSRYLVKRTGEKVFLECVQDMDHENMFWYRQDPGLGLRLIYFSYDVKMKEKGDIPEGYSVSREKKERFSLILESASTNQTSMYLCASRLGGGLSYEQYFGPGTRLTVT.